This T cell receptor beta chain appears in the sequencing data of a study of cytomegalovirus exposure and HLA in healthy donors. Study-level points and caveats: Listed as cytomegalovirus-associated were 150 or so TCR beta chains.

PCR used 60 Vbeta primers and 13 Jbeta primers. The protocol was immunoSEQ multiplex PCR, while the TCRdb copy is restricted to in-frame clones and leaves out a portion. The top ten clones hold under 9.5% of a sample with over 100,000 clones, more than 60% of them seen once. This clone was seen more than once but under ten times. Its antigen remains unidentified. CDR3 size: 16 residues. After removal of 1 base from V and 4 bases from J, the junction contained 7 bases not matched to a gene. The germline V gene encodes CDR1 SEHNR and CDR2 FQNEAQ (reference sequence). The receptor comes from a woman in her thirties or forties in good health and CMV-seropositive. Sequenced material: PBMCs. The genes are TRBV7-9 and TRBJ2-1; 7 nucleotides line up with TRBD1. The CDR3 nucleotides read TGTGCCAGCAGCTTAGTAGGGGGCGCCCCGTACAATGAGCAGTTCTTC. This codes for CASSLVGGAPYNEQFF.